This T cell receptor (beta chain) stems from a study of OX40 agonist ivuxolimab in advanced cancers. As for the study more broadly: Ivuxolimab, which targeted the costimulatory receptor OX40 (CD134), was an agonistic, fully human IgG2 monoclonal antibody. Intravenous ivuxolimab was administered to patients every 2 weeks at six dose levels: 0.01, 0.1, 0.3, 1.5, 3 and 10 mg/kg. Prior anti-PD-1, anti-PD-L1 or anti-CTLA-4 therapy was permitted, and 40% of dose-escalation patients had received checkpoint inhibitors. Of the 50 or so patients in dose escalation, about 20 had hepatocellular carcinoma, about 15 had melanoma, 9 had renal cell carcinoma and 9 had head and neck cancer. Peripheral TCRbeta sequencing aimed to test whether ivuxolimab altered TCR sequence diversity and caused clonal T-cell expansion. Partial responses were achieved by three dose-escalation patients, of whom one had hepatocellular carcinoma and two had cutaneous melanoma. The paper covers the monotherapy dose-escalation part of the phase I ivuxolimab trial, which included N of about 50 patients. In the dose-escalation cohort, roughly 82% of patients were male, and the mean age was roughly 56 years with a range of about 20 to 90.

What the study reported, not specific to this receptor: At doses of 0.1 to 3.0 mg/kg, clonal expansion of both CD4+ and CD8+ T cells in blood was seen between baseline and week 6. The antigen specificity of the peripheral T cells that underwent clonal expansion was not determined. After ivuxolimab, more expanded clones were found on average in CD8+ T cells than in CD4+ T cells. Partial responders in the 0.1-3.0 mg/kg groups had among the lowest normalized peripheral clonal expansion, especially among CD8+ T cells. Low levels of normalized T-cell clonal expansion were also seen in some patients who did not respond.

Inclusive of the bounding cysteine and phenylalanine, the CDR3 is 14 residues long. CDR3 DNA is the only sequence kept; it has 42 bases, read in frame from the first base. Per the germline V gene, MGHRA is the CDR1 and YSYEKL is the CDR2. The trim is 4 bases for V and 8 bases for J, with a gap of 12 bases between the germline ends. Patients with a history of autoimmune disease or receiving systemic immunosuppression were excluded from the trial. Peripheral blood for TCR sequencing was collected from all dose cohorts at baseline, on cycle 4 day 1, and on cycle 7 day 1. The samples were drawn from a first-in-human, open-label, multicenter phase I dose-escalation trial of ivuxolimab. Adults with locally advanced or metastatic head and neck squamous cell, hepatocellular, melanoma or renal cell carcinoma were enrolled in the trial. Before TCR sequencing, CD4+ T cells and CD8+ T cells from peripheral blood were sorted into separate populations.

Genomic DNA was extracted from sorted cells for sequencing of the TCRbeta CDR3 region. TCRbeta CDR3 regions were sequenced using the immunoSEQ Assay. TCRdb stores this immuneACCESS table with in-frame sequences only. Part of the clones is absent; in the studies checked, under half of the shortfall reflects unresolved V genes, and no reason is known for the rest. The sample table lists approximately 69,000 clones, 85% to 90% of them with a count of one. The ten most abundant clones make up about 10% of the sample. Remarks on this clone: Its antigen remains undetermined. Per-base quality was not reported, and no clone a single base away is much larger than it.

In this chain, TRBV4-1 is recombined with TRBJ1-6, with the D segment identity uncertain. This clonotype was sampled from an adult with an advanced solid tumor such as melanoma, head and neck, liver or kidney cancer. The specimen was CD4+ or CD8+ T cells sorted from blood, collected in a trial of the OX40 agonist ivuxolimab. This receptor carries the CDR3 CASSLGGRDSPLHF. The DNA is TGCGCCAGCAGCCTCGGAGGGAGGGATTCACCCCTCCACTTT.